This entry lists 26 T cell receptor beta chains sequenced from one sample in a study of PD-L1 blockade in urothelial cancer. Profiling relied on immunoSEQ multiplex PCR, and the TCRdb table lists in-frame clones only, not all of them. Among 100,000 or so clones, over 80% were seen once, and the ten largest hold under 0.95%. Sample: PBMCs, taken around atezolizumab (anti-PD-L1) treatment. Receptors originate from a woman older than 75 with urothelial cancer.

This rearrangement joins TRBV28 to TRBJ1-1; 8 positions match TRBD1. The V and J ends lost 6 bases and 5 bases, in that order; junction bases with no gene match: 5. The CDR3 runs 13 residues. Germline lookup yields CDR1 MDHEN and CDR2 SYDVKM. CDR3 nucleotides: TGTGCCAGCAGACATACAGGGGGAACTGAAGCTTTCTTT. It translates to CASRHTGGTEAFF.

The genes are TRBV19 and TRBJ2-5; D is possibly TRBD2 (5 bases). CDR3 length equals 14 residues. Germline V CDR1 and CDR2: LNHDA, SQIVND (reference sequence). The ends were cut back, 1 base at V and 5 bases at J, with 11 bases in the middle. CDR3 residues: CASSIVGVGETQYF. CDR3 DNA: TGTGCCAGTAGTATAGTCGGGGTAGGGGAGACCCAGTACTTC.

V gene TRBV18 combines with J gene TRBJ2-6; TRBD2 might be the D (5 bases). V lost 3 bases, J lost 0 bases, and 6 bases lay in between. Germline loops: CDR1 KGHSH, CDR2 LQKENI. CDR3 length equals 15 residues. CDR3 sequence: CASSPGSSGANVLTF. In DNA form, the CDR3 reads TGTGCCAGCTCACCGGGGAGCTCTGGGGCCAACGTCCTGACTTTC.

This chain joins TRBV9 and TRBJ1-2; D is uncertain. V lost 0 bases, J lost 5 bases, and 8 bases lay in between. Per germline, CDR1 SGDLS and CDR2 YYNGEE. This CDR3 has 13 amino acids. CDR3 bases: TGTGCCAGCAGCGTAGATCAGAATTATGGCTACACCTTC. Its translation is CASSVDQNYGYTF.

This clone was found a few times. The chain is built from TRBV5-1 and TRBJ1-1; 7 positions agree with TRBD1. V lost 5 bases to trimming and J lost 0 bases; unmatched junction nucleotides: 10. CDR1 SGHRS and CDR2 YFSETQ come from the germline V gene. CDR3 size: 16 residues. Here the CDR3 DNA reads TGCGCCAGCAGAGAGGGGGCGTGGGGCATGAACACTGAAGCTTTCTTT. Translation gives CASREGAWGMNTEAFF.

A word on this clone: The missing conserved phenylalanine or tryptophan at the end of this CDR3 makes a read error likely. The DNA is omitted, as the CDR3 cannot be located on it reliably, and the CDR3 follows TCRdb's listing. V usage is TRBV20-1 and J usage is TRBJ1-4; the table assigns TRBD1, which was not confirmed against the DNA. Inclusive of both ends, the CDR3 amounts to 10 amino acids. Per germline, CDR1 DFQATT and CDR2 SNEGSKA (reference sequence). The CDR3 protein is CSAGAGTGSL.

The chain carries TRBV4-1 and TRBJ2-1; 10 nucleotides line up with TRBD2. V was pared by 1 base and J by 7 bases, with 10 bases of the junction left unmatched. There are 17 residues in the CDR3. CDR1 and CDR2 (germline): MGHRA, YSYEKL. The CDR3, as DNA: TGCGCCAGCAGCCAAGGAATCCTAGCGGGAGCGGGAAATGAGCAGTTCTTC. Protein: CASSQGILAGAGNEQFF.

This clone was seen only once. This chain uses TRBV19 with TRBJ2-7, with 11 bases that match TRBD2. The CDR3 runs to 15 residues. Germline assignment: CDR1 LNHDA and CDR2 SQIVND (reference sequence). V lost 5 bases and J lost 7; bases outside the gene matches: 10. This chain's CDR3 is CASSALAGGPGEQYF. The CDR3, as DNA: TGTGCCAGTAGTGCGTTAGCGGGAGGGCCAGGGGAGCAGTACTTC.

V usage is TRBV7-3 and J usage is TRBJ2-2, with a tentative D call TRBD2 (5 bases). Germline lookup yields CDR1 SGHTA and CDR2 FQGTGA. V lost 0 bases to trimming and J lost 1 base, with 12 bases between them. CDR3 length: 17 residues. The DNA for the CDR3 is TGTGCCAGCAGCTTAACGTGGGGAGCCTTGAACACCGGGGAGCTGTTTTTT. Its translation: CASSLTWGALNTGELFF.

The chain is built from TRBV30 and TRBJ1-1; D is ambiguous. The CDR3 runs 13 residues. V dropped 2 bases and J dropped 2 bases, with 9 bases sitting between them. Germline lookup yields CDR1 GTSNPN and CDR2 SVGIG (reference sequence). The CDR3 DNA is TGTGCCTGGAGTTATACAGCTAACACTGAAGCTTTCTTT. It yields the protein CAWSYTANTEAFF.

The gene calls are TRBV28 and TRBJ1-2; D is ambiguous. Trimming took off 6 bases at V and 8 bases at J, with 10 bases between the two ends. The V gene's germline CDR1 is MDHEN and CDR2 SYDVKM. The CDR3 spans 11 residues. CDR3 coding DNA: TGTGCCAGCAGCTCGTCTAGGGGCTACACCTTC. It encodes CASSSSRGYTF.

The CDR3 bases are TGTGCCTGGCAGGGGGCGGGCACTGAAGCTTTCTTT. Translating it yields CAWQGAGTEAFF. The J gene is TRBJ1-1, the V gene TRBV30; 8 nucleotides line up with TRBD1. From germline, CDR1 is GTSNPN and CDR2 SVGIG (reference sequence). V lost 5 bases to trimming and J lost 4 bases; unmatched junction nucleotides: 3. The CDR3 totals 12 residues.

The chain joins TRBV2 to TRBJ2-7; TRBD1 aligns across 7 bases. Germline trimming cut 5 bases from V and 0 bases from J; bases unmatched to any gene: 10. Germline CDR1 reads SNHLY; CDR2 reads FYNNEI. The CDR3 is 16 residues long. The CDR3, as DNA: TGTGCCAGCAGTCCCCGGGACAGTATCTTCTCCTACGAGCAGTACTTC. This sequence encodes CASSPRDSIFSYEQYF.

J is TRBJ2-5 and V is TRBV10-3; TRBD1 agrees at 9 bases. The CDR3 totals 13 residues. The V gene's germline CDR1 is ENHRY and CDR2 SYGVKD. J was trimmed by 5 bases and V by 7 bases; bases with no gene match: 5. CDR3: CAIKRTGEETQYF. The CDR3 bases are TGTGCCATCAAACGGACAGGGGAGGAGACCCAGTACTTC.

The J gene is TRBJ2-7, the V gene TRBV28, with a possible D match to TRBD1 (5 bases). V lost 7 bases and J lost 3, with 7 bases in between. Germline CDR1 and CDR2: MDHEN and SYDVKM. The CDR3 sequence is 11 residues long. In DNA form, the CDR3 reads TGTGCCAGCAAAGACAGCTACGAGCAGTACTTC. Its protein is CASKDSYEQYF.

The chain joins TRBV10-2 to TRBJ2-5; 7 bases line up with TRBD2. The CDR3 is made up of 15 amino acids. V shed 4 bases, J shed 3 bases, and the junction held 8 bases outside the gene matches. Germline assignment: CDR1 WSHSY and CDR2 SAAADI. The chain's CDR3 is CASSGPRGREETQYF. The CDR3 coding sequence is TGCGCCAGCAGTGGTCCACGAGGGAGGGAAGAGACCCAGTACTTC.

The V gene is TRBV28, the J gene TRBJ2-5; D remains unclear. CDR3 length: 11 amino acids. The germline V gene has CDR1 MDHEN and CDR2 SYDVKM. Deletions cut 3 bases from V and 6 bases from J, with 5 bases between. Written as DNA, the CDR3 is TGTGCCAGCAGTTTGAGCCAGACCCAGTACTTC. Encoded protein: CASSLSQTQYF.

The chain employs TRBV10-3 and TRBJ2-7; perhaps TRBD1 as D (6 bases). From germline, CDR1 is ENHRY and CDR2 SYGVKD. Between the trimmed V and J ends, which lost 7 bases and 7 bases, there was a span of 20 bases. This CDR3 spans 14 amino acids. As DNA, the CDR3 is TGTGCCATCAAGGGAACAGGGTCGACGTGGGAGCAGTACTTC. Its translation: CAIKGTGSTWEQYF.

V gene TRBV6-1 combines with J gene TRBJ2-3, with a weak D call TRBD1 (8 bases). The CDR3 sequence is 14 residues long. The germline V gene has CDR1 MNHNS and CDR2 SASEGT. V shed 1 base and J shed 5 bases, with 10 bases lying between them. Here the CDR3 DNA reads TGTGCCAGCAGTGAAGACAGGGGGGGAGATACGCAGTATTTT. It translates to CASSEDRGGDTQYF.

The chain uses TRBV11-2 and TRBJ2-5, with TRBD1 as a possible D gene (6 bases). The CDR3 extends over 14 amino acids. With 4 bases removed from V and 5 bases from J, the gap between germline ends came to 14 bases. CDR1 and CDR2 (germline): SGHAT, FQNNGV. The CDR3 here is CASSSSRGAETQYF. The CDR3, as DNA: TGTGCCAGCAGCTCGTCCAGGGGCGCGGAGACCCAGTACTTC. Variable domain in full (rest from reference TRBV11-2 and TRBJ2-5): EAGVAQSPRYKIIEKRQSVAFWCNPISGHATLYWYQQILGQGPKLLIQFQNNGVVDDSQLPKDRFSAERLKGVDSTLKIQPAKLEDSAVYLCASSSSRGAETQYFGPGTRLLVL.

The V call is TRBV30, the J call TRBJ1-2; D might be TRBD1 (5 bases). V lost 4 bases, J lost 8 bases, and 11 bases lay in between. The CDR3 loop spans 11 amino acids. Germline CDR1 is GTSNPN and CDR2 is SVGIG (reference sequence). CDR3 residues: CAWTRGTGYTF. The DNA for the CDR3 is TGTGCCTGGACCCGCGGGACCGGCTACACCTTC.

The V call is TRBV5-4, the J call TRBJ1-4; 9 bases fit TRBD1. The CDR3 runs to 14 residues. Trimming cost V 3 bases and J 5 bases; bases outside gene matches: 2. Germline CDR1 reads SGHNT; CDR2 reads YYREEE (reference sequence). The CDR3 DNA follows: TGTGCCAGCAGCTACGGGACAGGGAATGAAAAACTGTTTTTT. This sequence encodes CASSYGTGNEKLFF.

This sequence joins TRBV5-1 and TRBJ2-5; 13 bases are a match to TRBD2. CDR1 and CDR2 from the germline V gene are SGHRS and YFSETQ. The V gene end was trimmed by 3 bases and the J gene end by 1 base; junction bases not matched to a gene: 3. The CDR3 is made up of 16 amino acids. CDR3 sequence (DNA): TGCGCCAGCAGCTCTGGACTAGCGGGGGCCCAAGAGACCCAGTACTTC. This codes for CASSSGLAGAQETQYF. The whole variable domain, filled in from reference TRBV5-1 and TRBJ2-5, reads KAGVTQTPRYLIKTRGQQVTLSCSPISGHRSVSWYQQTPGQGLQFLFEYFSETQRNKGNFPGRFSGRQFSNSRSEMNVSTLELGDSALYLCASSSGLAGAQETQYFGPGTRLLVL.

The V gene is TRBV15, the J gene TRBJ2-4; 11 positions match TRBD2. The CDR3 extends over 16 amino acids. J was trimmed by 5 bases and V by 1 base; bases with no gene match: 4. Per the germline V gene, CDR1 is LNHNV and CDR2 is YYDKDF (reference sequence). The CDR3 loop reads CATSRVKLAGENIQYF. The CDR3 DNA is TGTGCCACCAGCAGAGTTAAACTAGCGGGAGAAAACATTCAGTACTTC. The whole variable domain, remainder taken from reference TRBV15 and TRBJ2-4, is DAMVIQNPRYQVTQFGKPVTLSCSQTLNHNVMYWYQQKSSQAPKLLFHYYDKDFNNEADTPDNFQSRRPNTSFCFLDIRSPGLGDTAMYLCATSRVKLAGENIQYFGAGTRLSVL.

This chain links TRBV7-9 with TRBJ2-2; D unclear. The CDR3 runs to 13 residues. V lost 1 base and J lost 6, with 6 bases in between. Germline V CDR1 and CDR2: SEHNR, FQNEAQ (reference sequence). This chain's CDR3 is CASSLVSSGELFF. For the CDR3, the DNA is TGTGCCAGCAGCTTAGTGTCCTCCGGGGAGCTGTTTTTT.

The rearrangement links TRBV5-6 to TRBJ2-2; the D is unclear. The germline V gene encodes CDR1 SGHDT and CDR2 YYEEEE. Trimming removed 2 bases at V and 2 bases at J, with 7 bases between. This CDR3 comprises 14 residues. CDR3 DNA sequence: TGTGCCAGCAGCTTCCCGTTAAACACCGGGGAGCTGTTTTTT. Protein sequence: CASSFPLNTGELFF.